This T cell receptor (beta chain) was recovered during a study of blood T cell repertoires in COVID-19. Across the whole study: COVID-19 samples from acute and convalescent phases originated in the United States, Italy and Spain. From T cells, B-cell-depleted T cells, or PBMCs came the material, which was cDNA or gDNA.

CDR3 length: 21 amino acids. Germline V lookup: CDR1 MGHRA, CDR2 YSYEKL. Trimming at V came to 3 bases and at J to 3 bases, leaving 16 bases not matched to a gene. Original methodology: Nucleated cell number was recorded as an estimate derived from reference gene primer amplification. Data came from immunoSEQ multiplex PCR; TCRdb stores just in-frame clones and leaves some out. Clone size and V and J calls were adopted from that table, with D and trimming inferred from the DNA. The sample yields about 140,000 clones, about 87% seen once. Sequencing used peripheral blood. This rearrangement joins TRBV4-1 to TRBJ2-2, with TRBD2 matching 13 bases. The sequence was collected from an elderly woman with acute or convalescent COVID-19. The CDR3: CASSHTRGLAGEPGYTGELFF. The CDR3 DNA sequence: TGCGCCAGCAGCCACACGAGAGGACTAGCGGGGGAGCCCGGGTACACCGGGGAGCTGTTTTTT.